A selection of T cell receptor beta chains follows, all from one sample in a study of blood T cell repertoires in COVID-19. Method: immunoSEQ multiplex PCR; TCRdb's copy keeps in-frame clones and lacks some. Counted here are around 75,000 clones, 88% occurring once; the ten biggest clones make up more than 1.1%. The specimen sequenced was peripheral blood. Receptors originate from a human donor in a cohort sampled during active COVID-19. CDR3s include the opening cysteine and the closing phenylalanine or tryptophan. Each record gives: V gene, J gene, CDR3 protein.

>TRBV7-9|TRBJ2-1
CASTSDPHPWRSSYNEQFF
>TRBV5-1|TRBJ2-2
CASSSGHPIATGELFF
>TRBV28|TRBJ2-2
CASSFSGMGNTGELFF
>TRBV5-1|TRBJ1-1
CASSLAGQGANTEAFF
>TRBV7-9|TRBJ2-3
CASSLVLGDRDTQYF
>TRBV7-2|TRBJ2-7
CASSLSFSGSINEQYF
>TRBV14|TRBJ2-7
CASSHVGQPKSYEQYF
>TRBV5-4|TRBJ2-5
CASSSGGSGQETQYF
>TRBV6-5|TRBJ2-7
CASSQGVLYEQYF
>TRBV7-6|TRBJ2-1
CASSLDPGPRGEQFF
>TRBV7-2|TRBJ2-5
CASSFLAGQETQYF
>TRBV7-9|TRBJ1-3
CASSLFQGAGGNTIYF
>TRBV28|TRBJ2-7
CASSLQGSGRNEQYF
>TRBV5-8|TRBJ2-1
CASSFSSWGEQFF
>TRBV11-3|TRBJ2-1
CASSLFAVYNEQFF
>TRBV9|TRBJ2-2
CASSPRDRSTGELFF
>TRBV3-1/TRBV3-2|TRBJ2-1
CASSQVGWVKDTSYNEQFF
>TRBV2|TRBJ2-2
CASRQGGDSAGELFF
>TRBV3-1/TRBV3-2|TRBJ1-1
CASSQVGGVNTEAFF
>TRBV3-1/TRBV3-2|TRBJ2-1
CASSHALAYEQFF
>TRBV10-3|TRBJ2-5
CAISESQDSYQETQYF
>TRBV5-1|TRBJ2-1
CASSLGQDYNEQFF
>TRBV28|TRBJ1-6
CASNFRDRVLSPLHF
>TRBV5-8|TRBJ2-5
CASSYDRDETQYF
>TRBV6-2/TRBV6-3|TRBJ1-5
CASSYDSPNQPQHF
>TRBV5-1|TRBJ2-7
CASSLGQGASSYEQYF
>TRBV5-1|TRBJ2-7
CASSLGGTGASYEQYF
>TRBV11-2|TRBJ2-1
CASSSRVPYNEQFF
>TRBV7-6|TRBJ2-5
CASSLVGLAGFQETQYF
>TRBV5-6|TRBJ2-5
CASSLLLAGFETQYF
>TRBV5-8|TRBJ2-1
CASSSIAFSSYNEQFF
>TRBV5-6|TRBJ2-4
CASSLLSTDQYF
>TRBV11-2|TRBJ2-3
CASSLNPGTDTQYF
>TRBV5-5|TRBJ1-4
CASSSGEFNEKLFF
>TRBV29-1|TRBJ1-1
CSVEGGRDRYTEAFF
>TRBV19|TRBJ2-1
CASSIDHISGTYNEQFF
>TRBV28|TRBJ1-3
CASTLNGGSGNTIYF
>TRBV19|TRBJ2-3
CASSGQFSTDTQYF
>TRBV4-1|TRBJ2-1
CASTPGLAGFNEQFF
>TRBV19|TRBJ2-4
CASSSGTSGIGAKNIQYF
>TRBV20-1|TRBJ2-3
CSANRDTQYF
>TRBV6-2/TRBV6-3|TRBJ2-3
CASSYDGASTQYF
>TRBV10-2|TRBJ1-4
CASSGVAGASTNEKLFF
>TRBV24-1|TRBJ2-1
CATSRRSSGTRSGEQFF